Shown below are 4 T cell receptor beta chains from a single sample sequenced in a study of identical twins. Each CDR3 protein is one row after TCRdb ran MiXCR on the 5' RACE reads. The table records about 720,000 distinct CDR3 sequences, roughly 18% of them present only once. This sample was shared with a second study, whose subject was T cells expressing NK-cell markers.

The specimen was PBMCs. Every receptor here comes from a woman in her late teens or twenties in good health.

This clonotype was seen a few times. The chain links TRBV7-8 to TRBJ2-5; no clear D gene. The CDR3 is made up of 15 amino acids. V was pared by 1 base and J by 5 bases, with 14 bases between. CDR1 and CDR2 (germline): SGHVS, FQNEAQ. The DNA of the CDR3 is TGTGCCAGCAGCTTAGGAAGGGCCGACGGGGAGACCCAGTACTTC. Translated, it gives CASSLGRADGETQYF.

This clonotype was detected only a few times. As DNA, the CDR3 is TGTGCCAGCAGTTTAGTTTTTACAGATACGCAGTATTTT. This encodes CASSLVFTDTQYF. This chain uses TRBV27 with TRBJ2-3; D not resolved. Trimming took 2 bases from V and 3 from J, leaving 6 bases between them. Germline CDR1 reads MNHEY; CDR2 reads SMNVEV (reference sequence). The CDR3 contains 13 residues.

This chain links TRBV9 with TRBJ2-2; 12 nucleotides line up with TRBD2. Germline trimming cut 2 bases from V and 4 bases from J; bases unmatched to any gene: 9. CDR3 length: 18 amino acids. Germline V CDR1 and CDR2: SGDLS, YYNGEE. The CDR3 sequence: CASSVRLAGGLVTGELFF. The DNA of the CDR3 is TGTGCCAGCAGCGTTCGGCTAGCGGGGGGGCTCGTCACCGGGGAGCTGTTTTTT.

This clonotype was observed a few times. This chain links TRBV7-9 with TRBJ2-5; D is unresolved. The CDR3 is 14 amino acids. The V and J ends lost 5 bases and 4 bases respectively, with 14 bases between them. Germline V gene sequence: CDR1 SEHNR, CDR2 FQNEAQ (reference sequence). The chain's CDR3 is CASSPHRSGETQYF. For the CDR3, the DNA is TGTGCCAGCAGCCCCCATCGGAGTGGAGAGACCCAGTACTTC.